Below, one T cell receptor (beta chain) is given with its context. As yet, its antigen is unknown. Primers targeted 54 TRBV and 13 TRBJ segments. Repertoires were generated with immunoSEQ multiplex PCR, while TCRdb's copy carries only in-frame clones and drops some. The sample has more than 90,000 clones, 80% to 95% seen once. The CDR3 sequence is 17 residues long. V was pared by 0 bases and J by 2 bases, with 15 bases between. CDR1 SGHRS and CDR2 YFSETQ come from the germline V gene. This sample stems from a study of T cell repertoires and HLA-DP antigens. Study as a whole: Sorted CD137+CD4+ samples averaged 218.4 ng DNA; pre-culture CD4+ samples, 1,000 to 1,500 ng.

Negative selection yielded untouched CD4+ T cells of average 97.7% purity. V and J are TRBV5-1 and TRBJ1-3; a possible D gene is TRBD1 (5 bases). The sequenced sample consisted of CD4+ T cells from PBMCs. The clonotype was recovered from a woman aged 18 to 35 in good health and CMV-seronegative. CDR3 DNA: TGCGCCAGCAGCTTGGGGGTGACAGCGGGCCCTGGAAACACCATATATTTT. Translation gives CASSLGVTAGPGNTIYF.